Sequencing of this T cell receptor beta chain was carried out in a study of Graves' ophthalmopathy and Graves' hyperthyroidism. Scientists amplified the TCR beta CDR3 regions from RNA transcripts. First-round RT-PCR employed HTBI primers, with a second-round multiplex PCR after it. MiXCR, applied by TCRdb to the multiplex PCR reads, yields one record per CDR3 protein. This sample has 600,000 to 700,000 distinct CDR3 sequences, with about 40% found just once. This clonotype occurred once. Antigen unknown. No DNA is shown, since the ends of the CDR3 on it are uncertain; the CDR3 is the one TCRdb lists. Germline V gene sequence: CDR1 SGHAT, CDR2 FQDESV (reference sequence). The CDR3 contains 21 residues when both ends are counted. Study-level points and caveats: Blood repertoires reportedly contained most expanded thyroid clonotypes above 0.001 frequency.

The chain carries TRBV11-1 and TRBJ2-7; TRBD2, the D gene given by the table, was not confirmed from the DNA. This receptor was identified in an adult man with Graves' ophthalmopathy. The sample taken for sequencing was peripheral blood. The CDR3 protein is CASSFYICSATRGGRGHEQYF.